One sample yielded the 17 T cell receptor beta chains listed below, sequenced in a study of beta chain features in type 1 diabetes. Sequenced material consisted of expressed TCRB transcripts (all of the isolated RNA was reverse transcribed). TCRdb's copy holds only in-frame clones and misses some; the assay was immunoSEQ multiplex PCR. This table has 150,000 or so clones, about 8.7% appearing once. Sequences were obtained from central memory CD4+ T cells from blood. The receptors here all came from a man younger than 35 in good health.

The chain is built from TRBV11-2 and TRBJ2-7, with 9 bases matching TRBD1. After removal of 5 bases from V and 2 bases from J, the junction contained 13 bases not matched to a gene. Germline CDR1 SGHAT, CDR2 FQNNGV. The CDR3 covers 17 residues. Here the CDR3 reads CASSPLNRQGDPYEQYF. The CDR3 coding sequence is TGTGCCAGCAGCCCACTGAATCGACAGGGGGATCCCTACGAGCAGTACTTC.

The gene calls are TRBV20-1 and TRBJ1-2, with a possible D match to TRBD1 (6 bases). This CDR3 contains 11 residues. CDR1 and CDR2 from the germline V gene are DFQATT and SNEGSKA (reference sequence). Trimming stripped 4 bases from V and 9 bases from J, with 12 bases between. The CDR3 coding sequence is TGCAGTGCTATTTTCCAGGGGAGCTACACCTTC. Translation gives CSAIFQGSYTF.

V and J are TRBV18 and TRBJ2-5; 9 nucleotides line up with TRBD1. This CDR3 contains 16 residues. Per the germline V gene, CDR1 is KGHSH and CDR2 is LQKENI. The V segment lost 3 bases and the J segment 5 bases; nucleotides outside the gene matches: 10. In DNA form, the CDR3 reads TGTGCCAGCTCACCCCGGCTGACAGGGGGGGCGGAGACCCAGTACTTC. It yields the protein CASSPRLTGGAETQYF. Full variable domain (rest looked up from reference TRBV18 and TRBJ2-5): NAGVMQNPRHLVRRRGQEARLRCSPMKGHSHVYWYRQLPEEGLKFMVYLQKENIIDESGMPKERFSAEFPKEGPSILRIQQVVRGDSAAYFCASSPRLTGGAETQYFGPGTRLLVL.

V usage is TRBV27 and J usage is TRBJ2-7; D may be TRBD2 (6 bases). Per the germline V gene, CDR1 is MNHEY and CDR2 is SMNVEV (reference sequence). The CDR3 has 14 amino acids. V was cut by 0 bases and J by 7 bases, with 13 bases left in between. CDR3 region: CASSLSGGSEEQYF. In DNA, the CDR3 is TGTGCCAGCAGTTTATCTGGAGGGTCGGAGGAGCAGTACTTC.

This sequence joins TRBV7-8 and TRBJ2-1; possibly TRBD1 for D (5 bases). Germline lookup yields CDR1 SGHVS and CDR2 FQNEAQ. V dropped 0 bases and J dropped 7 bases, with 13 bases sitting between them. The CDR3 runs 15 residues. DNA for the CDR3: TGTGCCAGCAGCTTAGCCACCCTAGGGGTTAATGAGCAGTTCTTC. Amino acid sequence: CASSLATLGVNEQFF.

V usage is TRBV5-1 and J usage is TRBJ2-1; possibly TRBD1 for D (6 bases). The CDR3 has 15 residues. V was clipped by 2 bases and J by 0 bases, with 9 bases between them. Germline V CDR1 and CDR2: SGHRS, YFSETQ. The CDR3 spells CASSFDRSSYNEQFF. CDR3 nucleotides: TGCGCCAGCAGCTTCGACAGGAGCTCCTACAATGAGCAGTTCTTC.

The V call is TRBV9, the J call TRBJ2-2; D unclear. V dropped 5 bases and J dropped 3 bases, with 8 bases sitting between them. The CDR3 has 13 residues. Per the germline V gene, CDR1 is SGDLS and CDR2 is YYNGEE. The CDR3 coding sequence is TGTGCCAGCAGGGGCATGGACACCGGGGAGCTGTTTTTT. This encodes CASRGMDTGELFF.

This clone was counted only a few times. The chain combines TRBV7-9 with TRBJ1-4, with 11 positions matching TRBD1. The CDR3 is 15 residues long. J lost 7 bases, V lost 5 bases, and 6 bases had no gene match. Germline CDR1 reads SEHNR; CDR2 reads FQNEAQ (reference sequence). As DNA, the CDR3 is TGTGCCAGCAGCCCGCGGACAGGGGGCGGTGAAAAACTGTTTTTT. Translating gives CASSPRTGGGEKLFF. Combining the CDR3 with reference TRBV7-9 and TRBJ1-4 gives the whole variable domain DTGVSQNPRHKITKRGQNVTFRCDPISEHNRLYWYRQTLGQGPEFLTYFQNEAQLEKSRLLSDRFSAERPKGSFSTLEIQRTEQGDSAMYLCASSPRTGGGEKLFFGSGTQLSVL.

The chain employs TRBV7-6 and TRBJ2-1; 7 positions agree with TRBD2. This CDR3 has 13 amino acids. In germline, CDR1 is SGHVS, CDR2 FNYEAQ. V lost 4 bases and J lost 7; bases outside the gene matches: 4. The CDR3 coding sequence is TGTGCCAGCAGCTCGGGACTAAATAATGAGCAGTTCTTC. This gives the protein CASSSGLNNEQFF.

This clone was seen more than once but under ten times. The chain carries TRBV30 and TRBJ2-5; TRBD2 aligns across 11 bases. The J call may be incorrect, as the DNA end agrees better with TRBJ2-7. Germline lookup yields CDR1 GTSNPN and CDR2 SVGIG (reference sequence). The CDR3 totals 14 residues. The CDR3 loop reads CAGTLAGGQVEQYF. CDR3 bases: TGTGCCGGAACATTAGCGGGGGGGCAGGTCGAGCAGTACTTC.

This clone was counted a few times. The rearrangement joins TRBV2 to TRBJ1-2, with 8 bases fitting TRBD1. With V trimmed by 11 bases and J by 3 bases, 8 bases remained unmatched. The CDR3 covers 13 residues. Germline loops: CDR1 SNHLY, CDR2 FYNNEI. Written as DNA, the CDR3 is TGTGCCTCACAACAGGGGGTCGACTATGGCTACACCTTC. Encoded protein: CASQQGVDYGYTF.

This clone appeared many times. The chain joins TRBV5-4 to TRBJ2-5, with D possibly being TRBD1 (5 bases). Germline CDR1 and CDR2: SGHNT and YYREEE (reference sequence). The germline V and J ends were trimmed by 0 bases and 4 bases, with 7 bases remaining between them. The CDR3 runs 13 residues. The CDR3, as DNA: TGTGCCAGCAGCTTGGAGGGGCGAGAGACCCAGTACTTC. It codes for CASSLEGRETQYF.

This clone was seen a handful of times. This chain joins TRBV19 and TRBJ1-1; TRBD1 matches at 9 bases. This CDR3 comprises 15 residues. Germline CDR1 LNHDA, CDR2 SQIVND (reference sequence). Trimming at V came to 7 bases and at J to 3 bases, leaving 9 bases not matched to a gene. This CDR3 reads CASTPGQGTHTEAFF. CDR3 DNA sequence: TGTGCCAGTACCCCCGGACAGGGGACGCACACTGAAGCTTTCTTT.

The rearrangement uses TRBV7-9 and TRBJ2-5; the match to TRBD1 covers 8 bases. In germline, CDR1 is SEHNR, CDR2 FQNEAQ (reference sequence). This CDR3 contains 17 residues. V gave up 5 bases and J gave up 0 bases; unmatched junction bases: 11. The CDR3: CASSLHGQGTDQETQYF. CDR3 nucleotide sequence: TGTGCCAGCAGCCTACACGGACAGGGTACGGACCAAGAGACCCAGTACTTC. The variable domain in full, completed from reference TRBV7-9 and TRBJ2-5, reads DTGVSQNPRHKITKRGQNVTFRCDPISEHNRLYWYRQTLGQGPEFLTYFQNEAQLEKSRLLSDRFSAERPKGSFSTLEIQRTEQGDSAMYLCASSLHGQGTDQETQYFGPGTRLLVL.

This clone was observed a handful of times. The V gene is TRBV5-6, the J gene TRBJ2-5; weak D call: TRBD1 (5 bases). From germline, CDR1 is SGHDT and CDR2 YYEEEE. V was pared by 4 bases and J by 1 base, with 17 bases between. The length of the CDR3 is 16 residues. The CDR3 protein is CASSTGSMGRQETQYF. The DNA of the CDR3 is TGTGCCAGCAGCACAGGCAGTATGGGTCGCCAAGAGACCCAGTACTTC.

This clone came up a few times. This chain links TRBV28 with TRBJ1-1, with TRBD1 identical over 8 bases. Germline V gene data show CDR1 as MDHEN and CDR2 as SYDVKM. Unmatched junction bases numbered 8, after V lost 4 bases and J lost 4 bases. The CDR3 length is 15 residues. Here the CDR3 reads CASSSGQGGGTEAFF. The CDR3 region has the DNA TGTGCCAGCAGTTCTGGACAGGGCGGCGGCACTGAAGCTTTCTTT. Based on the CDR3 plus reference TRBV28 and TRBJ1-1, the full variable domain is DVKVTQSSRYLVKRTGEKVFLECVQDMDHENMFWYRQDPGLGLRLIYFSYDVKMKEKGDIPEGYSVSREKKERFSLILESASTNQTSMYLCASSSGQGGGTEAFFGQGTRLTVV.

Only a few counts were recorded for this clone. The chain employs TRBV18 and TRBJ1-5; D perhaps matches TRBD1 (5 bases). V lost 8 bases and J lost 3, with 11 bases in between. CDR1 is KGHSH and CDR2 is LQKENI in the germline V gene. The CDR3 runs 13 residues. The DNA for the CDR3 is TGTGCCAGCACTCAGGGTGCCAATCAGCCCCAGCATTTT. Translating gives CASTQGANQPQHF.